This is a list of T cell receptor beta chains from one sample in a study of T-cell reconstitution after alpha-beta-depleted transplantation in children. TCRdb reprocessed the PCR reads with MiXCR, giving one entry per CDR3 protein. The sample has roughly 100,000 distinct CDR3 sequences; less than 6% are singletons. The source material was PBMCs, mostly from graft donor cells, sampled 60 days after TCRalphabeta/CD19-depleted stem cell transplant. The receptors shown here come from a female patient aged 2-15 years who had a stem cell transplant for Fanconi anemia, so the T cells may come from the graft donor. Both conserved end residues are part of each CDR3. The D gene is left open where the match is weak. Rows give clone size only sometimes, using once, few, many, or a class for an expanded clone.

clone size,D gene,V gene,J gene,CDR3 DNA,CDR3 protein
few,TRBD2,TRBV7-8,TRBJ2-5,TGTGCCAGCAGCTTGCAACTAGCGGGAGAAGAGACCCAGTACTTC,CASSLQLAGEETQYF
many,.,TRBV25-1,TRBJ2-7,TGTGCCAGCAGTGAAGGTGGGCCCTACGAGCAGTACTTC,CASSEGGPYEQYF
many,.,TRBV10-3,TRBJ2-2,TGTGCCATCAGTGTGCAGGGAGGGAACACCGGGGAGCTGTTTTTT,CAISVQGGNTGELFF
.,TRBD1,TRBV5-5,TRBJ2-7,TGTGCCAGCAGCTTGGAGGACAGGGACTTTTGCGAGCAGTACTTC,CASSLEDRDFCEQYF
few,.,TRBV5-5,TRBJ1-5,TGTGCCAGCAGCTTGTCAGGGTCAAATCAGCCCCAGCATTTT,CASSLSGSNQPQHF
many,TRBD2,TRBV4-1,TRBJ2-1,TGCGCCAGCCGTCTAGCGGGAGGAGTTGGCAATGAGCAGTTCTTC,CASRLAGGVGNEQFF
many,.,TRBV7-2,TRBJ2-7,TGTGCCAGCAGCTTACTACTTACACCCTACGAGCAGTACTTC,CASSLLLTPYEQYF
few,TRBD2,TRBV10-3,TRBJ2-5,TGTGCCATCAGTTCGGGACTAGCGGGAGTGGGACAAGAGACCCAGTACTTC,CAISSGLAGVGQETQYF
many,TRBD2,TRBV3-1,TRBJ2-5,TGTGCCAGCAGCCCCCTACTAGCGGGAGTTGGAGAGACCCAGTACTTC,CASSPLLAGVGETQYF
many,.,TRBV12-3/TRBV12-4,TRBJ2-3,TGTGCCAGCACCGGGACTTCTTGGGATACGCAGTATTTT,CASTGTSWDTQYF
many,.,TRBV12-3/TRBV12-4,TRBJ2-5,TGTGCCAGCAGTTTACCCGGCGGGGTTGAGACCCAGTACTTC,CASSLPGGVETQYF
few,TRBD1,TRBV11-2,TRBJ2-1,TGTGCCAGCGGCCGACAGGGGGCCTACAATGAGCAGTTCTTC,CASGRQGAYNEQFF
.,.,TRBV7-9,TRBJ2-1,TGTGCCAGCAGCACGCAGTCGAGCTCCTACAATGAGCAGTTCTTC,CASSTQSSSYNEQFF
few,TRBD2,TRBV5-1,TRBJ2-3,TGCGCCAGCAGCCAACCCCCGGGACTAGCGGGAGGAAACCTCAGCACAGATACGCAGTATTTT,CASSQPPGLAGGNLSTDTQYF
.,.,TRBV7-2,TRBJ2-6,TGTGCCAGCAGCACATCGACTGGATTTTCTGGGGCCAACGTCCTGACTTTC,CASSTSTGFSGANVLTF
.,TRBD1,TRBV6-1,TRBJ2-4,TGTGCCAGCAGCCCCGGGACAGGGGGGGTAGGGTTC,CASSPGTGGVGF
many,TRBD2,TRBV25-1,TRBJ2-1,TGTGCCAGCTCCGGACTAGCCCCTCTCTCCTACAATGAGCAGTTCTTC,CASSGLAPLSYNEQFF
many,.,TRBV21-1,TRBJ2-7,TGTGCCAGCAGCAAAGTGGGTACCCCCTACGAGCAGTACTTC,CASSKVGTPYEQYF
.,TRBD2,TRBV7-3,TRBJ2-1,TGTGCCAGCAGCCGGTCTAGCGGGGGGGACAATGAGCAGTTCTTC,CASSRSSGGDNEQFF
many,.,TRBV29-1,TRBJ1-2,TGCAGCGTAACGACAGCTCTCTATGGCTACACCTTC,CSVTTALYGYTF
.,.,TRBV18,TRBJ1-5,TGTGCCAGCTCACCAGGGGTGGATCAGCCCCAGCATTTT,CASSPGVDQPQHF
few,TRBD2,TRBV7-3,TRBJ2-2,TGTGCCAGCAGCTTAGAACTAGCGGGAGCCACCACCGGGGAGCTGTTTTTT,CASSLELAGATTGELFF
many,.,TRBV5-1,TRBJ2-1,TGCGCCAGCTCGGCGGGGGCGTGGGGCAATGAGCAGTTCTTC,CASSAGAWGNEQFF
many,TRBD2,TRBV7-2,TRBJ2-7,TGTGCCAGCAGCTTACTAGCGGGGGGGCACGAGCAGTACTTC,CASSLLAGGHEQYF
many,.,TRBV28,TRBJ1-2,TGTGCCAGCAGTTTCGGACGGTTAGGCTACACCTTC,CASSFGRLGYTF
.,TRBD2,TRBV29-1,TRBJ2-5,TGCAGCGCGGGACTAGCAAAAGAGACCCAGTACTTC,CSAGLAKETQYF
many,TRBD2,TRBV7-2,TRBJ2-7,TGTGCCAGCAGCCCTAGACTAGCGGGAGCTTCCTACGAGCAGTACTTC,CASSPRLAGASYEQYF
many,.,TRBV29-1,TRBJ2-1,TGCAGCGTTGTAGTATTGGACGAGCAGTTCTTC,CSVVVLDEQFF
many,.,TRBV20-1,TRBJ2-5,TGCAGTGCTACAGTCATAATGGATCAGACCCAGTACTTC,CSATVIMDQTQYF
.,TRBD2,TRBV20-1,TRBJ2-1,TGCAGTGCCCTGAGCGGGGCCGGCTCCTACAATGAGCAGTTCTTC,CSALSGAGSYNEQFF
few,.,TRBV14,TRBJ1-2,TGTGCCAGCAGCCAACGAGACCGGGCCCCCTTCGGACATGGCTACACCTTC,CASSQRDRAPFGHGYTF
.,.,TRBV9,TRBJ1-2,TGTGCCAGCAGCCTTAGTGCATGGCTGGCGACAGTGCCAGAAATTCACTTC,CASSLSAWLATVPEIHF
.,TRBD1,TRBV12-3/TRBV12-4,TRBJ1-1,TGTGCCAGCACCGAGGACAGGGCGGGGGACACTGAAGCTTTCTTT,CASTEDRAGDTEAFF
.,.,TRBV7-9,TRBJ2-7,TGTGCCAGCAGCTTCGGTAGACTTTCAAATTACTACGAGCAGTACTTC,CASSFGRLSNYYEQYF
many,.,TRBV10-3,TRBJ2-3,TGTGCCATCAGTGGGGGCTCGGCCCTCACAGATACGCAGTATTTT,CAISGGSALTDTQYF
few,TRBD1,TRBV20-1,TRBJ1-5,TGCAGTGCTAGAGATAGGACAGGGAGGAATCAGCCCCAGCATTTT,CSARDRTGRNQPQHF
many,TRBD2,TRBV5-1,TRBJ2-1,TGCGCCAGCAGCCTCCCTAGCGGGAGGGCTTACAATGAGCAGTTCTTC,CASSLPSGRAYNEQFF
many,.,TRBV12-3/TRBV12-4,TRBJ2-2,TGTGCCAGCAGTTTAGGGGTTAACACCGGGGAGCTGTTTTTT,CASSLGVNTGELFF
many,.,TRBV7-2,TRBJ2-4,TGTGCCAGCAGCTTAGACCTAGCCAAAAACATTCAGTACTTC,CASSLDLAKNIQYF
.,TRBD2,TRBV20-1,TRBJ2-5,TGCAGTGCTGATAGCGGGGGGGGGGAGACCCAGTACTTC,CSADSGGGETQYF
many,.,TRBV28,TRBJ1-4,TGTGCCAGCAGTGCACGGACGGAGTTCAGGGAAAAACTGTTTTTT,CASSARTEFREKLFF
few,.,TRBV11-2,TRBJ2-1,TGTGCCAGCAGCTTAGTTGTAGCGGCAACCTACAATGAGCAGTTCTTC,CASSLVVAATYNEQFF
many,.,TRBV7-2,TRBJ2-7,TGTGCCAGCAGCCGACTACTTTCCGAGCAGTACTTC,CASSRLLSEQYF
few,TRBD2,TRBV7-3,TRBJ2-7,TGTGCCAGCAGCTTAAGGGCCACTAGCGCTGGTCCCTACGAGCAGTACTTC,CASSLRATSAGPYEQYF
many,TRBD1,TRBV5-1,TRBJ1-1,TGCGCCAGCAGCAAACAGGGGGTTCTAGGTACGGACACTGAAGCTTTCTTT,CASSKQGVLGTDTEAFF
many,TRBD2,TRBV3-1,TRBJ2-7,TGTGCCAGCAGCCAAAGGCTAGCGGGTTCCTTGGGCGAGCAGTACTTC,CASSQRLAGSLGEQYF
many,.,TRBV20-1,TRBJ1-2,TGCAGTGCCCACAGGAGACAGGATTATTTTGGCTACACCTTC,CSAHRRQDYFGYTF
medium-sized,TRBD1,TRBV5-1,TRBJ2-2,TGCGCCAGCAGCAAGAACAGGGGCCCGAACACCGGGGAGCTGTTTTTT,CASSKNRGPNTGELFF
few,TRBD2,TRBV12-3/TRBV12-4,TRBJ2-1,TGTGCCAGCAGTTTATCCGGGACTAGCGGGATCAATGAGCAGTTCTTC,CASSLSGTSGINEQFF
many,.,TRBV29-1,TRBJ2-6,TGCAGCGTTGGGACCACGGGCTCTGGGGCCAACGTCCTGACTTTC,CSVGTTGSGANVLTF
many,.,TRBV9,TRBJ1-5,TGTGCCAGCAGCGCTATAGGGGATCAGCCCCAGCATTTT,CASSAIGDQPQHF
many,TRBD1,TRBV7-3,TRBJ2-2,TGTGCCAGCAGCCCCGGGACAGGGTACACCGGGGAGCTGTTTTTT,CASSPGTGYTGELFF
few,TRBD1,TRBV3-1,TRBJ1-2,TGTGCCAGCAGCCAGACAGGGGGCCGGCGATCTGGCTACACCTTC,CASSQTGGRRSGYTF
few,TRBD1,TRBV7-2,TRBJ1-5,TGTGCCAGCAGCGACGACAGGGCCCAGCCCCAGCATTTT,CASSDDRAQPQHF
many,.,TRBV28,TRBJ1-2,TGTGCCAGCAGTCCGACTTATCGAGAGAATGGCTACACCTTC,CASSPTYRENGYTF
many,.,TRBV12-3/TRBV12-4,TRBJ1-2,TGTGCCAGCAGTTTAGCGCTCCAGGGGAACTATGGCTACACCTTC,CASSLALQGNYGYTF
many,.,TRBV7-2,TRBJ2-3,TGTGCCAGCAGCCTGCAAGGGGGGGATACGCAGTATTTT,CASSLQGGDTQYF
many,.,TRBV5-1,TRBJ1-1,TGCGCCAGCAGACCGGGACAGAACACTGAAGCTTTCTTT,CASRPGQNTEAFF
.,.,TRBV7-2,TRBJ2-1,TGTGCCAGCAGCCCAGGCCTATATTGGTACAATGAGCAGTTCTTC,CASSPGLYWYNEQFF